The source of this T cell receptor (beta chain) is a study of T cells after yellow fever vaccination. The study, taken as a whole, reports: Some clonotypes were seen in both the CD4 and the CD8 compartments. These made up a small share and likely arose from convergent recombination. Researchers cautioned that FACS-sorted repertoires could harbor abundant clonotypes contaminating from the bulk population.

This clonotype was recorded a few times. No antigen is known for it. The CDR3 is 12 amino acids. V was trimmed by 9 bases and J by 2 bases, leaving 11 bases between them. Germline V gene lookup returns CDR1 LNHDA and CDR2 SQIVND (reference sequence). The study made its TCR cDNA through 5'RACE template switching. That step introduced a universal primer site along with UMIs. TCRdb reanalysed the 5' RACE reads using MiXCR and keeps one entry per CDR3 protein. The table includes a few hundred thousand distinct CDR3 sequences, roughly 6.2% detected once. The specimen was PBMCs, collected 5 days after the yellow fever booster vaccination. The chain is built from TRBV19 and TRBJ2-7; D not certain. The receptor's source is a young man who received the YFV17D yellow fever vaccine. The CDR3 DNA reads TGTGCCAGCCAGGACGGTCCCTACGAGCAGTACTTC. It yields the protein CASQDGPYEQYF.